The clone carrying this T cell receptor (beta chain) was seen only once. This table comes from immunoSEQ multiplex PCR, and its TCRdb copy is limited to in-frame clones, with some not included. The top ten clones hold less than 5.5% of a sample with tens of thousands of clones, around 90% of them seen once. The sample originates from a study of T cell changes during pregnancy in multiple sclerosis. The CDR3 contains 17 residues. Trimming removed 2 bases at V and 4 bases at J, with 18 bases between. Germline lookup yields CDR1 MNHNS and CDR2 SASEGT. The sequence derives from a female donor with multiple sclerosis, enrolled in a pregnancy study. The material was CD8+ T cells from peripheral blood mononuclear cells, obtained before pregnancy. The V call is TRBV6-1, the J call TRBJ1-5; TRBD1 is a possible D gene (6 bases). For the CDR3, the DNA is TGTGCCAGCAGTGAAATGGTGCGCGGGCAGGGGAATCAGCCCCAGCATTTT. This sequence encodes CASSEMVRGQGNQPQHF.